The 2 T cell receptor beta chains below were found in one sample sequenced in a study of regulatory T cells in long-lasting Graves disease. The authors built TCR beta libraries using iRepertoire HTBI primers and Arm-PCR of CDR3 regions. TCRdb itself ran the multiplex PCR reads through MiXCR, one entry per CDR3 protein. The sample consists of 250,000 to 400,000 distinct CDR3 sequences, over 15% of them appearing once. Time point reported: newly diagnosed GD, antithyroid drugs for less than 3 months. With RNA extracted from PBMCs as input, the TCR library was made. This specimen consisted of peripheral blood mononuclear cells (PBMCs), obtained at new diagnosis, from a patient treated with antithyroid drugs. Receptor source: a female donor with Graves disease.

This clonotype was detected ten times or more. This rearrangement joins TRBV20-1 to TRBJ2-7; D not certain. The CDR3 runs to 11 residues. Per the germline V gene, CDR1 is DFQATT and CDR2 is SNEGSKA (reference sequence). V was pared by 6 bases and J by 3 bases, with 9 bases between. CDR3 sequence: CSAAWDYEQYF. For the CDR3, the DNA is TGCAGTGCGGCGTGGGACTACGAGCAGTACTTC.

With respect to this clonotype: A far larger clone is just one base off, so this is likely a read error. The CDR3 carries no conserved terminal phenylalanine or tryptophan, so it likely arises from a read error. The chain uses TRBV2 and TRBJ1-3; no definite D call. The ends were cut back, 4 bases at V and 0 bases at J, with 7 bases in the middle. CDR1 SNHLY and CDR2 FYNNEI come from the germline V gene. The CDR3 is made up of 14 amino acids. The CDR3 DNA reads as TGTGCCAGCAGTGTTCGGGGCTCTGGAAACACCATATATTCT. It yields the protein CASSVRGSGNTIYS.